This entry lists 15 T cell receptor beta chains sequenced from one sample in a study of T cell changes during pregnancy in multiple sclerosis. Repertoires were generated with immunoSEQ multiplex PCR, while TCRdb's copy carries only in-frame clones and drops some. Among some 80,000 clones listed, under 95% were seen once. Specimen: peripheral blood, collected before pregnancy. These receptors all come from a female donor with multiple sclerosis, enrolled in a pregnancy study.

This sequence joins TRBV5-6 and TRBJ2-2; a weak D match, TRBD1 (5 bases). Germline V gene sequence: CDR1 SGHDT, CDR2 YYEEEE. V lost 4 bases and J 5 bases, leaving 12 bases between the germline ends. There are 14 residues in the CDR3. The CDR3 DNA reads TGTGCCAGCAGCAGTGTAGCAGGGACCGGGGAGCTGTTTTTT. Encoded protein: CASSSVAGTGELFF. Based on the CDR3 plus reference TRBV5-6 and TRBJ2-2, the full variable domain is DAGVTQSPTHLIKTRGQQVTLRCSPKSGHDTVSWYQQALGQGPQFIFQYYEEEERQRGNFPDRFSGHQFPNYSSELNVNALLLGDSALYLCASSSVAGTGELFFGEGSRLTVL.

The CDR3 is CASSLGPGGASGEQYF. The CDR3 region has the DNA TGCGCCAGCAGCTTGGGCCCCGGGGGGGCCTCGGGCGAGCAGTACTTC. This chain links TRBV5-1 with TRBJ2-7; 8 nucleotides line up with TRBD2. Germline lookup yields CDR1 SGHRS and CDR2 YFSETQ. The junction had 11 bases not matched to a gene; V was cut back by 0 bases and J by 6 bases. This CDR3 is built from 16 residues.

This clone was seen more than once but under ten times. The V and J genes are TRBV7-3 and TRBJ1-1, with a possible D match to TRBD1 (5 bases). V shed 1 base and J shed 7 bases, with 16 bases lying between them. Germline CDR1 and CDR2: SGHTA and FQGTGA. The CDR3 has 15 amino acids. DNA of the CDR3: TGTGCCAGCAGCTTAAACAGCAACGGGGGGAGTGAAGCTTTCTTT. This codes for CASSLNSNGGSEAFF.

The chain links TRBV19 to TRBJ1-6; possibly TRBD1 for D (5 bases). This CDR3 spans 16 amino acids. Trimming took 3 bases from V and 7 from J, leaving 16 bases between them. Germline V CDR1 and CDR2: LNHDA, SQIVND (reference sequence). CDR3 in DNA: TGTGCCAGTAGTATCCGGACCGGGACTTACAATTCACCCCTCCACTTT. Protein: CASSIRTGTYNSPLHF.

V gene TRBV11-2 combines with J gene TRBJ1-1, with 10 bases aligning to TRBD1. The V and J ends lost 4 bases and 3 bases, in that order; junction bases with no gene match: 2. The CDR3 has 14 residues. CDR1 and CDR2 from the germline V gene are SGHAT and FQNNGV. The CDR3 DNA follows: TGTGCCAGCAGCTATGGACAGGGGGACACTGAAGCTTTCTTT. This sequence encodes CASSYGQGDTEAFF. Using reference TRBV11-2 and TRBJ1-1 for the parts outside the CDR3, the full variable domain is EAGVAQSPRYKIIEKRQSVAFWCNPISGHATLYWYQQILGQGPKLLIQFQNNGVVDDSQLPKDRFSAERLKGVDSTLKIQPAKLEDSAVYLCASSYGQGDTEAFFGQGTRLTVV.

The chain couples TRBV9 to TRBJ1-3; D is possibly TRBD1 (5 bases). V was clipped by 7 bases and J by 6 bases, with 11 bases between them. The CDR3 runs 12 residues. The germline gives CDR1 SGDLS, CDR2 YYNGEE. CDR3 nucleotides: TGTGCCAGCTCTGGGGGGGAAAACACCATATATTTT. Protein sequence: CASSGGENTIYF.

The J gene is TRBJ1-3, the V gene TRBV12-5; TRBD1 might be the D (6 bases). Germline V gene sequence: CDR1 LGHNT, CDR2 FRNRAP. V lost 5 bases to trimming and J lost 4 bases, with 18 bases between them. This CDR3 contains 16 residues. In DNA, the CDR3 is TGTGCTAGTGGTCCGCACCTGGGGGCAGGCGGAAACACCATATATTTT. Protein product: CASGPHLGAGGNTIYF. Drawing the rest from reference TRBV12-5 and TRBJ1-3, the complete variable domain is DARVTQTPRHKVTEMGQEVTMRCQPILGHNTVFWYRQTMMQGLELLAYFRNRAPLDDSGMPKDRFSAEMPDATLATLKIQPSEPRDSAVYFCASGPHLGAGGNTIYFGEGSWLTVV.

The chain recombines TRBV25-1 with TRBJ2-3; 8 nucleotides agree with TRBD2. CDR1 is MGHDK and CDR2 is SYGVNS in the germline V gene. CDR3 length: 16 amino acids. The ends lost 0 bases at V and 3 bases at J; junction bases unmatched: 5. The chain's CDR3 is CASSEYGGGTTDTQYF. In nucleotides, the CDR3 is TGTGCCAGCAGTGAATATGGCGGGGGGACGACAGATACGCAGTATTTT.

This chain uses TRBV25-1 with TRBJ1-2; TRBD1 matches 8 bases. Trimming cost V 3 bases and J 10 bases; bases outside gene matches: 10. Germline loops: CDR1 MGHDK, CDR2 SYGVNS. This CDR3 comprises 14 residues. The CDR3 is CASSDGQGARAYTF. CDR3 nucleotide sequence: TGTGCCAGCAGTGACGGACAGGGTGCGCGCGCCTACACCTTC.

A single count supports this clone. Written as DNA, the CDR3 is TGTGCCAGCCTGGACAGGGCTGGGCAGCCCCAGCATTTT. As protein: CASLDRAGQPQHF. This chain links TRBV18 with TRBJ1-5; 8 positions match TRBD1. The CDR3 runs 13 residues. Trimming at V came to 8 bases and at J to 7 bases, leaving 7 bases not matched to a gene. The germline gives CDR1 KGHSH, CDR2 LQKENI. Looking up the rest from reference TRBV18 and TRBJ1-5 gives the full variable domain: NAGVMQNPRHLVRRRGQEARLRCSPMKGHSHVYWYRQLPEEGLKFMVYLQKENIIDESGMPKERFSAEFPKEGPSILRIQQVVRGDSAAYFCASLDRAGQPQHFGDGTRLSIL.

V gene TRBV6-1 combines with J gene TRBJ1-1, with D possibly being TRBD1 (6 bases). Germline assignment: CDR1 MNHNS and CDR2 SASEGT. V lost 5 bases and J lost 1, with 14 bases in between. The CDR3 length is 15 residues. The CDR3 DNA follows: TGTGCCAGCAGTCTTCGACAGGCGGGGAACACTGAAGCTTTCTTT. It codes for CASSLRQAGNTEAFF.

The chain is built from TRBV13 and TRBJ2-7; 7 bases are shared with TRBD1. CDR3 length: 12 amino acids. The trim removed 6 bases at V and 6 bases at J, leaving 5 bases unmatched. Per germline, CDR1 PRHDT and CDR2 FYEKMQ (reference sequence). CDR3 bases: TGTGCCAGCAGGAAGGGGGCCGGCGAGCAGTACTTC. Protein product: CASRKGAGEQYF. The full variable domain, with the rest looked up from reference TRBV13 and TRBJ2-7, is AAGVIQSPRHLIKEKRETATLKCYPIPRHDTVYWYQQGPGQDPQFLISFYEKMQSDKGSIPDRFSAQQFSDYHSELNMSSLELGDSALYFCASRKGAGEQYFGPGTRLTVT.

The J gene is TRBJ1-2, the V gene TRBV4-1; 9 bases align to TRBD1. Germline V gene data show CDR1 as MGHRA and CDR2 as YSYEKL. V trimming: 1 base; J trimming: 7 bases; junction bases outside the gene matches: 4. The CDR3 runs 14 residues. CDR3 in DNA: TGCGCCAGCAGCCAAGTTGGGACAGGGACTGGCTACACCTTC. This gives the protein CASSQVGTGTGYTF.

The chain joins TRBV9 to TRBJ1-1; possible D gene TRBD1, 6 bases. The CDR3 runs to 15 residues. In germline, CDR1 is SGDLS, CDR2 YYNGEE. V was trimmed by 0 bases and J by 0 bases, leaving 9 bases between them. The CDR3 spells CASSVGWGLNTEAFF. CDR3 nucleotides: TGTGCCAGCAGCGTAGGTTGGGGGCTGAACACTGAAGCTTTCTTT.

The CDR3, as DNA: TGTGCCAGCAGTCCCGGGCAGGGGCGGGAAAAACTGTTTTTT. Translation gives CASSPGQGREKLFF. V is TRBV27 and J is TRBJ1-4; maybe TRBD1 (6 bases). Trimming cost V 5 bases and J 8 bases, with 15 bases left between them. The CDR3 sequence is 14 residues long. CDR1 is MNHEY, CDR2 SMNVEV, per germline (reference sequence).